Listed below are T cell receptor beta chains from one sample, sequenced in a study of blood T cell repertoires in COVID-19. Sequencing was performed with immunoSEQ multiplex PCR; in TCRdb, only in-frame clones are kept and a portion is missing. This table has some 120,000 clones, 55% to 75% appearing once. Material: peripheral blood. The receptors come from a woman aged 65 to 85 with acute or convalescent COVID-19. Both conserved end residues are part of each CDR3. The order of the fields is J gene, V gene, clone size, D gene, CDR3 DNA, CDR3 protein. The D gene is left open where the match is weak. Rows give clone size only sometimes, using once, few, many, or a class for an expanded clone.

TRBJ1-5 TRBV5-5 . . TGTGCCAGCAGCTTGGAGGGGCTGAGCAATCAGCCCCAGCATTTT CASSLEGLSNQPQHF
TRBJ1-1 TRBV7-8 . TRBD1 TGTGCCAGCAGCTTAGTTGGGACAGGGGTGAACACTGAAGCTTTCTTT CASSLVGTGVNTEAFF
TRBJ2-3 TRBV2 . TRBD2 TGTGCCAGCAGTGATCCGGGACTAGCGGGGCTAACAGATACGCAGTATTTT CASSDPGLAGLTDTQYF
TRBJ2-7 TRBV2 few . TGTGCCAGCAGTTCTGAGTACGAGCAGTACTTC CASSSEYEQYF
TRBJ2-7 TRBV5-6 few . TGTGCCAGCAGCTCTCTAGCGTCGGCCTACGAGCAGTACTTC CASSSLASAYEQYF
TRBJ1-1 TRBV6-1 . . TGTGCCAGCAGTGAATTTTCCCTTGAAGCTTTCTTT CASSEFSLEAFF
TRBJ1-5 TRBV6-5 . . TGTGCCAGTAGAACAGGGAATAGCAATCAGCCCCAGCATTTT CASRTGNSNQPQHF
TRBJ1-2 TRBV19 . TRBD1 TGTGCCAGTAGTACGGCCCGGGACAGGGGTAATGGCTACACCTTC CASSTARDRGNGYTF
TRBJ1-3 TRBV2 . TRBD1 TGTGCCAGCGATCCAGACGGGACAGCCGGAAACACCATATATTTT CASDPDGTAGNTIYF
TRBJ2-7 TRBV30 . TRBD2 TGTGCCTGGAGTGACGGACTAGCGAGTGCCTACGAGCAGTACTTC CAWSDGLASAYEQYF
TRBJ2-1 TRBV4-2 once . TGTGCCAGCAGCCAATCGTCTTTGCTCAGCTCCTACAATGAGCAGTTCTTC CASSQSSLLSSYNEQFF
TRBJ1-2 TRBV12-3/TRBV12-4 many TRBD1 TGTGCCAGCAGTGTGGGACAGGGTCGTGGCTACACCTTC CASSVGQGRGYTF
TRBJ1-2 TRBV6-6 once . TGTGCCAGCAGAGATTGGACAAGAACTAACTATGGCTACACCTTC CASRDWTRTNYGYTF
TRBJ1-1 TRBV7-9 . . TGTGCCAGCAGCTTAGGTTCAGGGCATACTTTGAGGACTGAAGCTTTCTTT CASSLGSGHTLRTEAFF
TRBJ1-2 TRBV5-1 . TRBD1 TGCGCCAGCAGCTTTATAGAGGGGGCGAAGGGCTATGGCTACACCTTC CASSFIEGAKGYGYTF
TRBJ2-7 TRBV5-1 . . TGCGCCAGCAGATGGGGCAGGGTACGTGGGGAGCAGTACTTC CASRWGRVRGEQYF
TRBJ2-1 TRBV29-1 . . TGCAGCGTTGCCCCGGGCGGGACCGGTGAGCAGTTCTTC CSVAPGGTGEQFF
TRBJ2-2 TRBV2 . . TGTGCCAGCAGTGGAGTCAGGGTGACCGGGGAGCTGTTTTTT CASSGVRVTGELFF
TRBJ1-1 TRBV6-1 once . TGTGCCAGCAGTGAAGCGCGAGGGGGAACTGAAGCTTTCTTT CASSEARGGTEAFF
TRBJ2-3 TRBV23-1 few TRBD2 TGCGCAACCGCGTGGCTACTTCGGGGGGGTGAAGATACGCAGTATTTT CATAWLLRGGEDTQYF
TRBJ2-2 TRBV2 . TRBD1 TGTGCCAGCAGTGAAGAGGCAGGGGGCGACACCGGGGAGCTGTTTTTT CASSEEAGGDTGELFF
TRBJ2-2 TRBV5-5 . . TGTGCCAGCAGCTTTGCAGTGAACACCGGGGAGCTGTTTTTT CASSFAVNTGELFF
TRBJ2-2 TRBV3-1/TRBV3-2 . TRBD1 TGTGCCAGCAGCCAAGATTACACAGGGGGAGAAACCGGGGAGCTGTTTTTT CASSQDYTGGETGELFF